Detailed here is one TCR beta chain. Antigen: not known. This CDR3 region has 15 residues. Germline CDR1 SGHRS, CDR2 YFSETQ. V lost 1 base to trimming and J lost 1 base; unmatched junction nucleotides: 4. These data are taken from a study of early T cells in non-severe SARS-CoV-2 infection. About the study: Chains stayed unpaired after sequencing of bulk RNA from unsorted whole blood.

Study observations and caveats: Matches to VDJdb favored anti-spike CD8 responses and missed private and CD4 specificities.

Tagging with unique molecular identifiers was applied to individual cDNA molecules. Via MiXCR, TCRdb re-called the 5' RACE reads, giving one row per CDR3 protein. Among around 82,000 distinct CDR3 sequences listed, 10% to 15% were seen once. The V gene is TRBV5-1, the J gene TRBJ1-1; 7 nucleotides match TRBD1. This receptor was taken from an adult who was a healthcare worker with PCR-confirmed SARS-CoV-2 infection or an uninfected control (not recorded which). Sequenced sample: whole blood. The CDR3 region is CASSLTGAPNTEAFF. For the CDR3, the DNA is TGCGCCAGCAGCTTGACAGGGGCCCCGAACACTGAAGCTTTCTTT.